These 8 T cell receptor beta chains came from one sample sequenced in a study of cytomegalovirus exposure and HLA in healthy donors. PCR employed 60 Vbeta and 13 Jbeta primers. Assay: immunoSEQ multiplex PCR; the TCRdb copy retains only in-frame clones and omits some. Of about 130,000 clones in the sample, 83% were seen once. The sequenced sample was PBMCs. Receptor source: a woman aged 40 to 50 in good health and CMV-seropositive.

This chain uses TRBV19 with TRBJ1-2, with TRBD1 matching over 7 bases. Trimming cost V 3 bases and J 4 bases; bases outside gene matches: 8. The germline V gene has CDR1 LNHDA and CDR2 SQIVND (reference sequence). The CDR3 runs to 15 residues. The CDR3 sequence: CASSMLSDRVYGYTF. The CDR3 region has the DNA TGTGCCAGTAGTATGCTCAGCGACAGGGTCTATGGCTACACCTTC.

CDR3 nucleotide sequence: TGTGCCAGCAGCCCATCTGTAGCGGGGGCCGATGAGCAGTACTTC. This sequence encodes CASSPSVAGADEQYF. The chain couples TRBV14 to TRBJ2-7; the match to TRBD2 covers 9 bases. The CDR3 length is 15 residues. Germline lookup yields CDR1 SGHDN and CDR2 FVKESK. The J segment lost 7 bases and the V segment lost 4 bases, leaving 11 bases of the junction unmatched.

The V and J genes are TRBV6-5 and TRBJ2-5; 11 bases are shared with TRBD2. Germline lookup yields CDR1 MNHEY and CDR2 SVGAGI. CDR3 length: 16 residues. The V gene end was trimmed by 1 base and the J gene end by 3 bases; junction bases not matched to a gene: 4. Here the CDR3 DNA reads TGTGCCAGCAGTTACTTAGGGACTAGCGGAAAAGAGACCCAGTACTTC. It translates to CASSYLGTSGKETQYF.

The V gene is TRBV6-4, the J gene TRBJ2-1; TRBD2 agrees at 9 bases. The CDR3 runs 19 residues. After removal of 3 bases from V and 0 bases from J, the junction contained 12 bases not matched to a gene. Germline V lookup: CDR1 MRHNA, CDR2 SNTAGT. CDR3 in amino acids: CASSDREVAGDDSYNEQFF. The CDR3, as DNA: TGTGCCAGCAGTGATAGGGAGGTAGCGGGAGACGACTCCTACAATGAGCAGTTCTTC.

The chain has TRBV27 and TRBJ2-5; a possible D gene is TRBD2 (6 bases). The assigned J gene may be wrong: the sequence end matches TRBJ2-7 better. Germline lookup yields CDR1 MNHEY and CDR2 SMNVEV (reference sequence). The CDR3 has 14 residues. CDR3 amino acids: CASSFGGILYEQYF. The DNA for the CDR3 is TGTGCCAGCAGTTTCGGCGGGATATTATACGAGCAGTACTTC.

This clone was detected only once. This sequence joins TRBV6-1 and TRBJ1-5, with D perhaps TRBD1 (6 bases). This CDR3 spans 15 amino acids. CDR1 and CDR2 from the germline V gene are MNHNS and SASEGT. Trimming shortened V by 1 base and J by 4 bases, and 11 bases separated the two germline ends. Here the CDR3 reads CASSEEGTRNQPQHF. CDR3 DNA: TGTGCCAGCAGTGAAGAAGGGACAAGAAATCAGCCCCAGCATTTT.

The chain combines TRBV2 with TRBJ1-5, with D possibly TRBD1 on 5 matching bases. Between the trimmed V and J ends, which lost 1 base and 4 bases, there was a span of 5 bases. CDR3 size: 13 residues. CDR1 and CDR2 from the germline V gene are SNHLY and FYNNEI. This CDR3 reads CASSEGQNQPQHF. As DNA, the CDR3 is TGTGCCAGCAGTGAAGGACAGAATCAGCCCCAGCATTTT.

This chain joins TRBV18 and TRBJ2-2; 10 bases map to TRBD2. V was clipped by 4 bases and J by 1 base; unmatched bases: 12. Per the germline V gene, CDR1 is KGHSH and CDR2 is LQKENI. The CDR3 is 19 residues long. As DNA, the CDR3 is TGTGCCAGCTCACTCATATCTAGCGGGAGTTTGAAGAACACCGGGGAGCTGTTTTTT. This gives the protein CASSLISSGSLKNTGELFF.